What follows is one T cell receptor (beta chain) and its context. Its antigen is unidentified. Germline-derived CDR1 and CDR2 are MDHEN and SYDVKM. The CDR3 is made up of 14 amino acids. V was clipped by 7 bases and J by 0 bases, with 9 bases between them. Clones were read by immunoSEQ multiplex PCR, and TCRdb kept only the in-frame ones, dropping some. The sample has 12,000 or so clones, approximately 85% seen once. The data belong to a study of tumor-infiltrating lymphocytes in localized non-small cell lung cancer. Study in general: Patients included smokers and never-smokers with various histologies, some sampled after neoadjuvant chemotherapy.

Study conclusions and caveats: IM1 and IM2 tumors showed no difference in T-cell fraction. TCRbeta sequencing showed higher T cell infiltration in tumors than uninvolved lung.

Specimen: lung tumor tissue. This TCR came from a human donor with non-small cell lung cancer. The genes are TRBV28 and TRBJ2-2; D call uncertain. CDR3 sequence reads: CASTLPANTGELFF. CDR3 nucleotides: TGTGCCAGCACCTTACCCGCGAACACCGGGGAGCTGTTTTTT.